This T cell receptor beta chain is drawn from a study of cytomegalovirus exposure and HLA in healthy donors. General study results and limits: That first-cohort TCR clusters tended to co-occur in the 95 to 150 validation repertoires was found in a later analysis. Cytomegalovirus status was reportedly diagnosed by the classifier with high sensitivity and specificity. Over 150 TCR beta chains were listed as cytomegalovirus-associated.

Sequencing used immunoSEQ multiplex PCR; TCRdb keeps in-frame clones, though not all of them. The sample lists 45,000 to 55,000 clones, 88% seen once, with 6% to 8% in the top ten. Comments on this clone: As yet, its antigen is unknown.

Germline values: CDR1 MDHEN, CDR2 SYDVKM. Trimming stripped 5 bases from V and 0 bases from J, with 14 bases between. The CDR3 runs 16 residues. Sequencing input: PBMCs. This clonotype was obtained from a woman in her twenties or thirties in good health and CMV-seronegative. V is TRBV28 and J is TRBJ2-1; tentative D call: TRBD1 (6 bases). This CDR3 reads CASSAWTASSYNEQFF. The CDR3 nucleotides are TGTGCCAGCAGTGCCTGGACAGCCAGCTCCTACAATGAGCAGTTCTTC.